The present T cell receptor beta chain was sequenced within a study of blood T cell repertoires in COVID-19. Germline loops: CDR1 LGHDT, CDR2 YNNKEL (reference sequence). The CDR3 is 14 residues long. Trimming took off 2 bases at V and 0 bases at J, with 7 bases between the two ends. This table comes from immunoSEQ multiplex PCR, and its TCRdb copy is limited to in-frame clones, with some not included. The repertoire includes a few hundred thousand clones, over 75% of them detected once, and over 0.8% sits in the top ten. The rearrangement joins TRBV3-1 (or the pseudogene TRBV3-2) to TRBJ1-2; D unclear. The sequence came from a woman between 25 and 40 years old who had recovered from COVID-19. Sequenced input: PBMCs or T cells enriched from blood (not recorded which). In DNA form, the CDR3 reads TGTGCCAGCAGCCAACAGGCCTCTAACTATGGCTACACCTTC. Translation: CASSQQASNYGYTF.